A single sample gave rise to the 28 T cell receptor beta chains below, sequenced in a study of cytomegalovirus exposure and HLA in healthy donors. Primers: 60 Vbeta forward and 13 Jbeta reverse. The table came from immunoSEQ multiplex PCR; TCRdb's copy has only in-frame clones and leaves some out. The sample yields under 110,000 clones, 60% to 80% seen once. The sample taken for sequencing was PBMCs. The source is a man aged 35 to 55 in good health and CMV-seronegative.

The gene calls are TRBV5-8 and TRBJ1-2; unclear D gene. The V gene lost 2 bases and the J gene lost 5 bases, with 13 bases spanning the gap. Germline CDR1 SGHTS, CDR2 YDEGEE. The CDR3 has 14 amino acids. The CDR3 loop is CASSFRTGRYGYTF. In nucleotides, the CDR3 is TGTGCCAGCAGCTTTCGCACGGGTCGGTATGGCTACACCTTC.

This clone was observed a handful of times. The chain uses TRBV7-9 and TRBJ2-3, with 9 nucleotides matching TRBD2. Germline V lookup: CDR1 SEHNR, CDR2 FQNEAQ (reference sequence). This CDR3 is built from 14 residues. The trim removed 5 bases at V and 5 bases at J, leaving 5 bases unmatched. CDR3 DNA sequence: TGTGCCAGCAGCCTGCGGGGGGGCCAAGATACGCAGTATTTT. Amino acids: CASSLRGGQDTQYF. Looking up the rest from reference TRBV7-9 and TRBJ2-3 gives the full variable domain: DTGVSQNPRHKITKRGQNVTFRCDPISEHNRLYWYRQTLGQGPEFLTYFQNEAQLEKSRLLSDRFSAERPKGSFSTLEIQRTEQGDSAMYLCASSLRGGQDTQYFGPGTRLTVL.

This clone was counted a few times. The chain combines TRBV5-1 with TRBJ2-2; tentative D call: TRBD2 (6 bases). The CDR3 extends over 15 amino acids. CDR1 and CDR2 (germline): SGHRS, YFSETQ. V was trimmed by 2 bases and J by 3 bases, leaving 11 bases between them. The CDR3, as DNA: TGCGCCAGCAGCTTTTCGGGGGTTGACACCGGGGAGCTGTTTTTT. Translating it yields CASSFSGVDTGELFF.

This clone was seen a few times. The genes are TRBV5-1 and TRBJ2-2, with 10 positions matching TRBD2. The CDR3 contains 16 residues. V lost 4 bases and J lost 4; bases outside the gene matches: 7. Germline CDR1 reads SGHRS; CDR2 reads YFSETQ. Here the CDR3 reads CASSPELAGSTGELFF. For the CDR3, the DNA is TGCGCCAGCAGCCCCGAACTAGCGGGGTCCACCGGGGAGCTGTTTTTT.

The gene calls are TRBV7-3 and TRBJ2-3; 9 positions match TRBD2. Trimming took 2 bases from V and 7 from J; bases not matched to a gene: 7. The CDR3 sequence is 15 residues long. The germline V gene has CDR1 SGHTA and CDR2 FQGTGA. This chain's CDR3 is CASSLGAGGPHTQYF. DNA of the CDR3: TGTGCCAGCAGCTTAGGGGCGGGGGGGCCCCATACGCAGTATTTT. The whole variable domain, remainder taken from reference TRBV7-3 and TRBJ2-3, is GAGVSQTPSNKVTEKGKYVELRCDPISGHTALYWYRQSLGQGPEFLIYFQGTGAADDSGLPNDRFFAVRPEGSVSTLKIQRTERGDSAVYLCASSLGAGGPHTQYFGPGTRLTVL.

This clone was seen just once. This chain links TRBV5-4 with TRBJ2-5, with D tentatively TRBD1 (6 bases). Looked up from germline, CDR1 is SGHNT and CDR2 is YYREEE (reference sequence). This CDR3 comprises 15 residues. The V and J ends lost 4 bases and 0 bases respectively, with 13 bases between them. Here the CDR3 reads CASSTDSTYQETQYF. The CDR3 DNA sequence: TGTGCCAGCAGCACGGACAGTACGTACCAAGAGACCCAGTACTTC.

The rearrangement links TRBV5-1 to TRBJ2-3; TRBD2 might be the D (7 bases). Germline lookup yields CDR1 SGHRS and CDR2 YFSETQ. Trimming took off 0 bases at V and 4 bases at J, with 15 bases between the two ends. The CDR3 length is 16 residues. The CDR3 coding sequence is TGCGCCAGCAGCTTGGAGTGGGGGGGGCTGGCAGATACGCAGTATTTT. As protein: CASSLEWGGLADTQYF.

This clone was counted once. A read error may account for a junction end that differs from germline. The chain is built from TRBV2 and TRBJ2-3; TRBD2 might be the D (6 bases). This CDR3 comprises 13 residues. From germline, CDR1 is SNHLY and CDR2 FYNNEI. The CDR3 region has the DNA TGTGCCAGCAGTGAGCGGGGTACGACGTTAGGGATTTTT. As protein: CASSERGTTLGIF.

The chain uses TRBV6-1 and TRBJ2-1; perhaps TRBD2 as D (7 bases). This CDR3 region has 18 residues. Trimming removed 1 base at V and 3 bases at J, with 19 bases between. Germline V gene lookup returns CDR1 MNHNS and CDR2 SASEGT. Here the CDR3 DNA reads TGTGCCAGCAGTGAAGGGATGGGGGGGGCCTCCTTCTACAATGAGCAGTTCTTC. This encodes CASSEGMGGASFYNEQFF.

The rearrangement uses TRBV18 and TRBJ2-1, with 9 bases aligning to TRBD1. V dropped 4 bases and J dropped 3; count of bases not matched to a gene: 4. The CDR3 runs to 15 residues. The V gene's germline CDR1 is KGHSH and CDR2 LQKENI. Here the CDR3 DNA reads TGTGCCAGCTCACTAGAGGGACAGGGCTACAATGAGCAGTTCTTC. Its protein is CASSLEGQGYNEQFF.

The V and J genes are TRBV28 and TRBJ1-1; tentatively, D is TRBD1 (5 bases). The CDR3 has 13 residues. Trimming shortened V by 10 bases and J by 1 base, and 13 bases separated the two germline ends. Germline loops: CDR1 MDHEN, CDR2 SYDVKM. The CDR3 region has the DNA TGTGCCACCATAGGGGTGCAGAACACTGAAGCTTTCTTT. It specifies CATIGVQNTEAFF.

V gene TRBV9 combines with J gene TRBJ1-2, with TRBD1 matching over 7 bases. Trimming cost V 3 bases and J 2 bases; bases outside gene matches: 7. The CDR3 has 15 amino acids. Germline values: CDR1 SGDLS, CDR2 YYNGEE. CDR3 sequence: CASSGSDRFNYGYTF. Written as DNA, the CDR3 is TGTGCCAGCAGCGGTTCGGACAGGTTCAACTATGGCTACACCTTC.

V and J are TRBV7-2 and TRBJ1-5, with D unresolved. The germline V gene encodes CDR1 SGHTA and CDR2 FQGNSA. V lost 4 bases, J lost 7 bases, and 11 bases lay in between. This CDR3 comprises 13 residues. DNA of the CDR3: TGTGCCAGCAGCTCTGGGCGGGCGCAGCCCCAGCATTTT. Protein sequence: CASSSGRAQPQHF. The full variable domain, rest sourced from reference TRBV7-2 and TRBJ1-5, is GAGVSQSPSNKVTEKGKDVELRCDPISGHTALYWYRQSLGQGLEFLIYFQGNSAPDKSGLPSDRFSAERTGGSVSTLTIQRTQQEDSAVYLCASSSGRAQPQHFGDGTRLSIL.

The chain recombines TRBV7-8 with TRBJ1-1, with TRBD1 matching 8 bases. Trimming at V came to 5 bases and at J to 1 base, leaving 9 bases not matched to a gene. Germline-derived CDR1 and CDR2 are SGHVS and FQNEAQ. The length of the CDR3 is 16 residues. CDR3 in DNA: TGTGCCAGCAGCGGAGGGACAGGTATTCCGAACACTGAAGCTTTCTTT. As protein: CASSGGTGIPNTEAFF.

This clone was observed a handful of times. The chain has TRBV21-1 and TRBJ2-3; the D call in the table, TRBD2, was not verified against the DNA. TRBV21-1 is a pseudogene locus. The CDR3 extends over 14 amino acids. The CDR3 sequence is CASSKVGGVDTQYF. The CDR3 DNA follows: TGTGCCAGCAGCAAAGTTGGCGGCGTAGATACGCAGTATTTT.

This clone was observed a few times. This chain connects TRBV15 to TRBJ2-1; perhaps TRBD2 as D (6 bases). The CDR3 has 17 amino acids. The V gene's germline CDR1 is LNHNV and CDR2 YYDKDF (reference sequence). The V end lost 5 bases, the J end lost 2 bases, and 19 bases lay between the germline ends. The CDR3 reads CATSHSSGVAAYNEQFF. CDR3 coding DNA: TGTGCCACCAGCCATAGCTCGGGGGTAGCGGCCTACAATGAGCAGTTCTTC. The full variable domain, its missing parts supplied by reference TRBV15 and TRBJ2-1, is DAMVIQNPRYQVTQFGKPVTLSCSQTLNHNVMYWYQQKSSQAPKLLFHYYDKDFNNEADTPDNFQSRRPNTSFCFLDIRSPGLGDTAMYLCATSHSSGVAAYNEQFFGPGTRLTVL.

This chain uses TRBV2 with TRBJ2-7, with 7 bases aligning to TRBD1. The trim removed 0 bases at V and 1 base at J, leaving 3 bases unmatched. Germline CDR1 SNHLY, CDR2 FYNNEI. The CDR3 loop spans 15 amino acids. The CDR3 sequence: CASSEAGTASYEQYF. The CDR3 coding sequence is TGTGCCAGCAGTGAAGCCGGGACAGCGTCCTACGAGCAGTACTTC.

The V gene is TRBV2, the J gene TRBJ1-2; maybe TRBD1 (5 bases). CDR1 is SNHLY, CDR2 FYNNEI, per germline. Trimming removed 2 bases from V and 4 bases from J, with 14 bases in between. This CDR3 comprises 15 residues. The CDR3 loop is CASSEIRTTLYGYTF. The CDR3 nucleotides read TGTGCCAGCAGTGAAATAAGGACAACTCTCTATGGCTACACCTTC.

V usage is TRBV18 and J usage is TRBJ2-3; D remains unclear. Trimming took 2 bases from V and 1 from J, leaving 7 bases between them. There are 14 residues in the CDR3. Germline CDR1 reads KGHSH; CDR2 reads LQKENI. CDR3 amino acids: CASSPSRGTDTQYF. The CDR3 DNA reads TGTGCCAGCTCACCAAGTCGGGGCACAGATACGCAGTATTTT.

V is TRBV6-1 and J is TRBJ1-1; the D is unclear. From germline, CDR1 is MNHNS and CDR2 SASEGT. The CDR3 is made up of 14 amino acids. V lost 0 bases to trimming and J lost 8 bases, with 13 bases between them. The DNA of the CDR3 is TGTGCCAGCAGTGAAGCGCGCAAGTACTACGAAGCTTTCTTT. The encoded protein is CASSEARKYYEAFF.

The chain has TRBV9 and TRBJ2-3; 9 bases fit TRBD2. Germline lookup yields CDR1 SGDLS and CDR2 YYNGEE. CDR3 size: 16 residues. V lost 4 bases, J lost 0 bases, and 6 bases stayed unmatched. CDR3 DNA sequence: TGTGCCAGCAGCCCGCTAGCGGGGCTAAGCACAGATACGCAGTATTTT. This codes for CASSPLAGLSTDTQYF.

This CDR3 reads CASSINRGRPHGYTF. The CDR3 nucleotides read TGTGCCAGTAGTATCAACAGGGGCAGGCCTCATGGCTACACCTTC. The chain uses TRBV19 and TRBJ1-2; the match to TRBD1 covers 7 bases. CDR3 length: 15 amino acids. Germline trimming cut 3 bases from V and 6 bases from J; bases unmatched to any gene: 10. CDR1 and CDR2 (germline): LNHDA, SQIVND (reference sequence).

CDR3 in DNA: TGCGCCAGCAGCCAAGATCTTCGAGGGAGGGAGCAGTACTTC. It yields the protein CASSQDLRGREQYF. The chain is built from TRBV4-1 and TRBJ2-7; D might be TRBD2 (6 bases). The V gene's germline CDR1 is MGHRA and CDR2 YSYEKL. Trimming left V 0 bases short and J 7 bases short, with 13 bases between. The CDR3 extends over 14 amino acids.

The genes are TRBV5-1 and TRBJ2-7, with 8 bases fitting TRBD2. V trimming: 0 bases; J trimming: 2 bases; junction bases outside the gene matches: 4. Germline V gene lookup returns CDR1 SGHRS and CDR2 YFSETQ. There are 15 residues in the CDR3. The chain's CDR3 is CASSLESGGAYEQYF. DNA of the CDR3: TGCGCCAGCAGCTTGGAGAGCGGGGGAGCCTACGAGCAGTACTTC.

The genes are TRBV19 and TRBJ2-5, with 9 positions matching TRBD2. Germline V gene lookup returns CDR1 LNHDA and CDR2 SQIVND (reference sequence). The CDR3 consists of 15 residues. V lost 5 bases and J lost 1; bases outside the gene matches: 5. The CDR3, as DNA: TGTGCCAGTAGTTCCCAGACTAGCGGCCAAGAGACCCAGTACTTC. Its translation is CASSSQTSGQETQYF. The full variable domain, completed using reference TRBV19 and TRBJ2-5, is DGGITQSPKYLFRKEGQNVTLSCEQNLNHDAMYWYRQDPGQGLRLIYYSQIVNDFQKGDIAEGYSVSREKKESFPLTVTSAQKNPTAFYLCASSSQTSGQETQYFGPGTRLLVL.

V usage is TRBV4-1 and J usage is TRBJ2-1; 9 nucleotides line up with TRBD2. The J segment lost 0 bases and the V segment lost 0 bases, leaving 9 bases of the junction unmatched. The CDR3 sequence is 19 residues long. Germline V lookup: CDR1 MGHRA, CDR2 YSYEKL. CDR3 in amino acids: CASSQDLTSGPRSYNEQFF. Here the CDR3 DNA reads TGCGCCAGCAGCCAAGATCTGACTAGCGGTCCCCGCTCCTACAATGAGCAGTTCTTC.

V and J are TRBV18 and TRBJ2-2; D is possibly TRBD2 (6 bases). Trimming cost V 1 base and J 6 bases, with 12 bases left between them. This CDR3 spans 15 amino acids. Germline loops: CDR1 KGHSH, CDR2 LQKENI. The DNA of the CDR3 is TGTGCCAGCTCACCACTTCGCGGGGAGGCCGGGGAGCTGTTTTTT. This translates into CASSPLRGEAGELFF.

The genes are TRBV2 and TRBJ2-2; a possible D gene is TRBD1 (6 bases). CDR1 and CDR2 from the germline V gene are SNHLY and FYNNEI. CDR3 size: 14 residues. Trimming shortened V by 10 bases and J by 4 bases, and 16 bases separated the two germline ends. Here the CDR3 reads CANAGEGVTGELFF. CDR3 bases: TGTGCCAATGCAGGGGAAGGGGTCACCGGGGAGCTGTTTTTT.